What follows is one TCR beta chain and its context. Its antigen is unidentified. The data were taken from a study of cytomegalovirus exposure and HLA in healthy donors. The overall study: Within an early data release were tens of millions of unique TCRs drawn from HLA-typed donors. Across 350 to 500 genotyped donors, roughly 85% landed in the Caucasian-associated ancestry cluster. Findings and caveats of the study: Reports credit the classifier with highly specific, highly sensitive diagnosis of cytomegalovirus status.

60 Vbeta and 13 Jbeta primers were used in PCR. Libraries were prepared by immunoSEQ multiplex PCR; TCRdb keeps only in-frame clonotypes and omits some of them. The listing contains tens of thousands of clones. The sample was PBMCs. The TCR comes from a woman aged 45-65 years in good health and CMV-seropositive.

The CDR3 coding sequence is TGTGCCAGTGGGACTCCCCCGACGCAGCCCCAGCATTTT. This sequence encodes CASGTPPTQPQHF. The chain employs TRBV19 and TRBJ1-5, with D perhaps TRBD1 (5 bases). V was cut by 8 bases and J by 7 bases, with 15 bases left in between. The germline gives CDR1 LNHDA, CDR2 SQIVND (reference sequence). The CDR3 is made up of 13 amino acids.